Below are 8 T cell receptor beta chains sequenced from a single sample in a study of technical replicates of blood from a handful of donors. Method: immunoSEQ multiplex PCR; TCRdb's copy keeps in-frame clones and lacks some. The sample includes approximately 70,000 clones, roughly nine tenths of them seen just once. The specimen was T cells isolated from PBMCs. These receptor sequences come from a human donor in good health. Some clones in this sample may be carry-over from other donors' samples.

The V call is TRBV7-9, the J call TRBJ1-1; D uncertain. V was clipped by 4 bases and J by 8 bases, with 11 bases between them. CDR3 length: 12 amino acids. Germline CDR1 and CDR2: SEHNR and FQNEAQ (reference sequence). CDR3 loop: CASSYVNLEAFF. The CDR3 coding sequence is TGTGCCAGCAGCTACGTAAACCTAGAAGCTTTCTTT.

The genes are TRBV21-1 and TRBJ1-2; TRBD1 is the table's D call, not checked against the DNA. TRBV21-1 is marked as a pseudogene. This CDR3 has 15 residues. CDR3 nucleotide sequence: TGTGCCAGCAGCAAGGGGGCACACACTAACTATGGCTACACCTTC. Translation: CASSKGAHTNYGYTF.

This chain joins TRBV9 and TRBJ2-5; TRBD2 might be the D (6 bases). This CDR3 is 15 amino acids long. V was shortened by 4 bases and J by 2 bases, with 15 bases between the two germline ends. CDR1 SGDLS and CDR2 YYNGEE come from the germline V gene. The chain's CDR3 is CASSQIGGTQETQYF. CDR3 DNA: TGTGCCAGCAGCCAGATCGGGGGTACTCAAGAGACCCAGTACTTC.

The chain uses TRBV19 and TRBJ2-1, with TRBD2 matching 9 bases. CDR1 LNHDA and CDR2 SQIVND come from the germline V gene (reference sequence). This CDR3 comprises 18 residues. J was trimmed by 1 base and V by 1 base; bases with no gene match: 8. For the CDR3, the DNA is TGTGCCAGTAGTATAGTTGCGGGAGGGCCCGGGTCCTACAATGAGCAGTTCTTC. Encoded protein: CASSIVAGGPGSYNEQFF.

J is TRBJ1-1 and V is TRBV5-1, with D tentatively TRBD1 (6 bases). V shed 4 bases and J shed 1 base, with 11 bases lying between them. Germline V lookup: CDR1 SGHRS, CDR2 YFSETQ. This CDR3 has 14 residues. The CDR3 nucleotides read TGCGCCAGCAGCGACCTGGGGGCGAACACTGAAGCTTTCTTT. This sequence encodes CASSDLGANTEAFF.

By share, this clone counts as medium-sized. The chain has TRBV2 and TRBJ1-1; no clear D gene. CDR3 length: 13 amino acids. The germline gives CDR1 SNHLY, CDR2 FYNNEI. V lost 4 bases and J lost 7, with 13 bases in between. CDR3 nucleotide sequence: TGTGCCAGCAGTGCTCTCCTAGTCAGTGAAGCTTTCTTT. This codes for CASSALLVSEAFF.

The chain employs TRBV2 and TRBJ2-7; D possibly corresponds to TRBD1 (5 bases). Germline assignment: CDR1 SNHLY and CDR2 FYNNEI. The CDR3 runs 12 residues. Trimming cost V 9 bases and J 5 bases, with 14 bases left between them. As DNA, the CDR3 is TGTGCCAGGTCTACAGGATTCAACGAGCAGTACTTC. This gives the protein CARSTGFNEQYF.

The rearrangement joins TRBV5-6 to TRBJ1-1, with 7 bases lining up with TRBD1. With V trimmed by 4 bases and J by 3 bases, 9 bases remained unmatched. The germline CDR1 and CDR2 sequences are SGHDT and YYEEEE. There are 15 residues in the CDR3. DNA for the CDR3: TGTGCCAGCAGCCGGGACAGTTCGGGGTACACTGAAGCTTTCTTT. The encoded protein is CASSRDSSGYTEAFF.